This TCR beta chain was identified in a study of T cell responses to AZD1222 COVID-19 vaccine. The CDR3 loop spans 14 amino acids. The V gene's germline CDR1 is LGHNA and CDR2 YNFKEQ. V gave up 1 base and J gave up 3 bases, with 9 bases separating them. Profiling relied on immunoSEQ multiplex PCR, and the TCRdb table lists in-frame clones only, not all of them. The table lists about 100,000 clones, roughly 90% of them singletons. Overall study findings and caveats: Clonal diversity may have been underestimated, and the donors were mostly white British, with more females than males. Sampling that yielded the repertoires occurred only after the peak T cell response. Nearly half of spike-specific TCRs reportedly target unmutated variant regions.

On this clone itself: As yet, its antigen is unknown.

The rearrangement links TRBV4-2 to TRBJ1-1; a weak D match, TRBD1 (6 bases). The source is an adult in good health. This sample comprised peripheral blood, obtained on day 0 of AZD1222 vaccination. The CDR3 region is CASSQVNRDTEAFF. As DNA, the CDR3 is TGTGCCAGCAGCCAAGTTAACAGGGACACTGAAGCTTTCTTT.